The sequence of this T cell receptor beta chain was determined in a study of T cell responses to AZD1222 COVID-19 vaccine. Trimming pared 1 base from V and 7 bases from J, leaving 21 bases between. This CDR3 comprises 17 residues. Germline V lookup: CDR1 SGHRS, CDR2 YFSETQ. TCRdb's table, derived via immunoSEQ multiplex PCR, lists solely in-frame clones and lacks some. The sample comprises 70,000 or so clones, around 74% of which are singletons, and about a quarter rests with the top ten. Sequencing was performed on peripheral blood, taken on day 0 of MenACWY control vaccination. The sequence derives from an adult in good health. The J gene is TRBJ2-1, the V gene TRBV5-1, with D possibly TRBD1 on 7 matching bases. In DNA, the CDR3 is TGCGCCAGCAGCTTGACCAACCAGGGGGGAAAAGGTAATGAGCAGTTCTTC. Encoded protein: CASSLTNQGGKGNEQFF.